The subject of this entry is one T cell receptor (beta chain). This sample stems from a study of T-cell reconstitution after alpha-beta-depleted transplantation in children. CDR3 length: 14 amino acids. Germline values: CDR1 WSHSY, CDR2 SAAADI. V shed 7 bases, J shed 1 base, and the junction held 2 bases outside the gene matches. Molecular barcoding with unique molecular identifiers was used for the TCRbeta library. One entry per CDR3 protein results from TCRdb running MiXCR on the PCR reads. The sample lists about 120,000 distinct CDR3 sequences; 10% were seen once. Sequencing used PBMCs from the stem cell graft donor, obtained from the stem cell graft. This clonotype originated in a human donor who donated a stem cell graft to a child with acute lymphoblastic leukemia. The chain links TRBV10-2 to TRBJ2-3; 10 bases align to TRBD2. CDR3 in amino acids: CASTGTSGTDTQYF. In DNA, the CDR3 is TGCGCCAGCACCGGGACTAGCGGCACAGATACGCAGTATTTT.